This T cell receptor (beta chain) is drawn from a study of vaccination and CD4 T cells after COVID-19. Across the study: Convalescent patients had positive nasal swab PCR results for SARS-CoV-2. Disease was mild in eight to ten and severe in one. Researchers treated cells with overlapping spike peptides taken from SARS-CoV-2, HCoV-NL63, HCoV-OC43 and HCoV-229E.

This clonotype came up a few times. The antigen remains undetermined. Sequenced with the Oncomine TCR Beta short-read assay was DNA taken from cultured CD4+ T cells. Each CDR3 protein is one row after TCRdb ran MiXCR on the PCR reads. The data hold roughly 3,600 distinct CDR3 sequences, with about 20% observed a single time. The CDR3 has 14 residues. V was trimmed by 4 bases and J by 2 bases, leaving 11 bases between them. Germline lookup yields CDR1 SNHLY and CDR2 FYNNEI. Treatment indicated: roughly 11-day PBMC culture with coronavirus spike peptide pools or control peptides (ViraFEST assay). The TCR was taken from a human donor who had recovered from COVID-19. Material for sequencing was CD4+ T cells from blood, cultured in vitro. The genes are TRBV2 and TRBJ1-1, with a possible D match to TRBD1 (5 bases). The CDR3 sequence is CASSVRDRNTEAFF. The CDR3, as DNA: TGTGCCAGCAGTGTACGGGACCGAAACACTGAAGCTTTCTTT.